This passage covers 10 T cell receptor beta chains from one sample sequenced in a study of blood T cell repertoires in COVID-19. Generated by immunoSEQ multiplex PCR, the TCRdb table keeps only in-frame clones and is missing some. The profile shows about 110,000 clones, 80% to 85% of them singletons. Sequenced sample: peripheral blood. Source of these receptors: a man in his sixties or seventies with acute or convalescent COVID-19.

This sequence joins TRBV21-1 and TRBJ2-7; the table's D call of TRBD1 was not tested on the DNA. TRBV21-1 is noted as a pseudogene. The CDR3 sequence is 13 residues long. CDR3 in amino acids: CASSKDCRGEQYF. DNA for the CDR3: TGTGCCAGCAGCAAAGATTGTAGGGGGGAGCAGTACTTC.

V is TRBV18 and J is TRBJ2-1; TRBD2 aligns across 11 bases. Trimming at V came to 3 bases and at J to 4 bases, leaving 11 bases not matched to a gene. This CDR3 has 18 residues. Germline lookup yields CDR1 KGHSH and CDR2 LQKENI. This chain's CDR3 is CASSPNKPGLAEYNEQFF. DNA of the CDR3: TGTGCCAGCTCACCGAACAAACCGGGACTAGCGGAATACAATGAGCAGTTCTTC.

V usage is TRBV29-1 and J usage is TRBJ1-1; D unresolved. The CDR3 covers 11 residues. V gave up 6 bases and J gave up 6 bases, with 11 bases separating them. The germline gives CDR1 SQVTM, CDR2 ANQGSEA. The CDR3 loop is CSVAVEAEAFF. In DNA, the CDR3 is TGCAGCGTGGCGGTGGAGGCTGAAGCTTTCTTT.

The chain has TRBV6-1 and TRBJ2-5; 7 bases agree with TRBD1. CDR1 is MNHNS and CDR2 is SASEGT in the germline V gene. CDR3 size: 14 residues. The J segment lost 5 bases and the V segment lost 1 base, leaving 4 bases of the junction unmatched. CDR3 sequence (DNA): TGTGCCAGCAGTGAAGGACAGGGTACGGAGACCCAGTACTTC. Its protein product is CASSEGQGTETQYF.

The chain uses TRBV28 and TRBJ1-5, with TRBD1 as a possible D gene (6 bases). V was pared by 5 bases and J by 3 bases, with 17 bases between. Germline V gene lookup returns CDR1 MDHEN and CDR2 SYDVKM. The CDR3 covers 16 residues. CDR3 DNA: TGTGCCAGCAGTACACCAGGGGTGGGAAACAATCAGCCCCAGCATTTT. Its protein product is CASSTPGVGNNQPQHF.

The chain is built from TRBV6-2 or TRBV6-3 and TRBJ2-7, with TRBD1 matching over 7 bases. Looked up from germline, CDR1 is MNHEY and CDR2 is SVGEGT. This CDR3 is built from 15 residues. V was pared by 1 base and J by 1 base, with 4 bases of the junction left unmatched. Written as DNA, the CDR3 is TGTGCCAGCAGTTACTATGGGACAGATTCCTACGAGCAGTACTTC. Its protein is CASSYYGTDSYEQYF.

The V call is TRBV7-9, the J call TRBJ2-1; 10 positions agree with TRBD1. Germline V gene data show CDR1 as SEHNR and CDR2 as FQNEAQ (reference sequence). The length of the CDR3 is 15 residues. The V and J ends lost 7 bases and 6 bases, in that order; junction bases with no gene match: 9. CDR3 loop: CASMPRDRGFNEQFF. The CDR3 bases are TGTGCCAGCATGCCCCGGGACAGGGGATTCAATGAGCAGTTCTTC. Based on the CDR3 plus reference TRBV7-9 and TRBJ2-1, the full variable domain is DTGVSQNPRHKITKRGQNVTFRCDPISEHNRLYWYRQTLGQGPEFLTYFQNEAQLEKSRLLSDRFSAERPKGSFSTLEIQRTEQGDSAMYLCASMPRDRGFNEQFFGPGTRLTVL.

The gene calls are TRBV20-1 and TRBJ1-1, with D tentatively TRBD1 (5 bases). V shed 3 bases and J shed 4 bases, with 15 bases lying between them. Looked up from germline, CDR1 is DFQATT and CDR2 is SNEGSKA (reference sequence). The CDR3 sequence is 14 residues long. The CDR3 spells CSASYRNSPTEAFF. CDR3 DNA sequence: TGCAGTGCTAGTTACAGGAACTCGCCCACTGAAGCTTTCTTT.

The chain recombines TRBV4-1 with TRBJ2-3; D is ambiguous. Deletions cut 4 bases from V and 5 bases from J, with 10 bases between. This CDR3 comprises 13 residues. Germline loops: CDR1 MGHRA, CDR2 YSYEKL. The CDR3 sequence is CASSPSIGDTQYF. The CDR3 nucleotides read TGCGCCAGCAGCCCTTCGATCGGAGATACGCAGTATTTT.

The J gene is TRBJ1-1, the V gene TRBV7-9; TRBD1 is a possible D gene (5 bases). Trimming shortened V by 2 bases and J by 0 bases, and 13 bases separated the two germline ends. CDR3 length equals 16 residues. The germline CDR1 and CDR2 sequences are SEHNR and FQNEAQ (reference sequence). CDR3 nucleotides: TGTGCCAGCAGCTTAAGTGGTGGGGCTTTGAACACTGAAGCTTTCTTT. Its translation: CASSLSGGALNTEAFF.